Following are 7 T cell receptor beta chains from one sample sequenced in a study of cytomegalovirus exposure and HLA in healthy donors. The PCR employed 60 Vbeta primers together with 13 Jbeta primers. The assay was immunoSEQ multiplex PCR, and TCRdb's table has in-frame clones only and misses some. Of roughly 71,000 clones listed, 70% to 80% were seen once; the top ten hold 3%. The source material was PBMCs. These receptor sequences come from a girl aged 10 to 17 in good health and CMV-seropositive.

The J gene is TRBJ1-3, the V gene TRBV30; D not resolved. There are 15 residues in the CDR3. The V gene's germline CDR1 is GTSNPN and CDR2 SVGIG (reference sequence). V was pared by 0 bases and J by 2 bases, with 11 bases between. The CDR3: CAWSVLGYAGNTIYF. Here the CDR3 DNA reads TGTGCCTGGAGTGTACTGGGCTACGCTGGAAACACCATATATTTT. Drawing the rest from reference TRBV30 and TRBJ1-3, the complete variable domain is SQTIHQWPATLVQPVGSPLSLECTVEGTSNPNLYWYRQAAGRGLQLLFYSVGIGQISSEVPQNLSASRPQDRQFILSSKKLLLSDSGFYLCAWSVLGYAGNTIYFGEGSWLTVV.

The chain couples TRBV5-1 to TRBJ1-1, with a tentative D call TRBD1 (6 bases). V was trimmed by 2 bases and J by 1 base, leaving 12 bases between them. Germline-derived CDR1 and CDR2 are SGHRS and YFSETQ. The CDR3 covers 15 residues. The DNA of the CDR3 is TGCGCCAGCAGCTTAAACCCGACAGGGAACACTGAAGCTTTCTTT. Translation gives CASSLNPTGNTEAFF.

This chain uses TRBV7-8 with TRBJ2-2; D is possibly TRBD1 (6 bases). The V gene's germline CDR1 is SGHVS and CDR2 FQNEAQ. The CDR3 has 16 amino acids. V lost 8 bases and J lost 4, with 20 bases in between. CDR3 sequence (DNA): TGTGCCAGCGGAACACACGACAGGCGAGTCACCGGGGAGCTGTTTTTT. It yields the protein CASGTHDRRVTGELFF.

V is TRBV7-2 and J is TRBJ2-5; D not certain. Germline values: CDR1 SGHTA, CDR2 FQGNSA. Trimming removed 1 base at V and 3 bases at J, with 12 bases between. This CDR3 has 15 amino acids. This CDR3 is CASSLVPFSEETQYF. CDR3 coding DNA: TGTGCCAGCAGCTTAGTGCCCTTCTCGGAAGAGACCCAGTACTTC.

The chain recombines TRBV4-1 with TRBJ1-2; TRBD1 matches at 7 bases. The germline V gene encodes CDR1 MGHRA and CDR2 YSYEKL. J lost 1 base, V lost 1 base, and 9 bases had no gene match. This CDR3 is built from 17 residues. The CDR3 nucleotides are TGCGCCAGCAGCCAAGCTGTGTGGCAGGGGGGTAACTATGGCTACACCTTC. This gives the protein CASSQAVWQGGNYGYTF.

This clone turned up a few times. The rearrangement joins TRBV5-1 to TRBJ1-4; D gene unclear. The CDR3 length is 15 residues. Trimming removed 4 bases at V and 8 bases at J, with 18 bases between. CDR1 and CDR2 from the germline V gene are SGHRS and YFSETQ. CDR3 sequence reads: CASSAAHSRSEKLFF. Written as DNA, the CDR3 is TGCGCCAGCAGCGCCGCACACTCCCGGAGCGAAAAACTGTTTTTT.

This chain joins TRBV13 and TRBJ1-1; 7 bases fit TRBD1. The trim removed 3 bases at V and 11 bases at J, leaving 9 bases unmatched. The length of the CDR3 is 13 residues. The germline CDR1 and CDR2 sequences are PRHDT and FYEKMQ (reference sequence). The CDR3 sequence: CASSFEVKGAAFF. Here the CDR3 DNA reads TGTGCCAGCAGCTTCGAGGTAAAGGGGGCGGCTTTCTTT. Complete variable domain (other parts from reference TRBV13 and TRBJ1-1): AAGVIQSPRHLIKEKRETATLKCYPIPRHDTVYWYQQGPGQDPQFLISFYEKMQSDKGSIPDRFSAQQFSDYHSELNMSSLELGDSALYFCASSFEVKGAAFFGQGTRLTVV.